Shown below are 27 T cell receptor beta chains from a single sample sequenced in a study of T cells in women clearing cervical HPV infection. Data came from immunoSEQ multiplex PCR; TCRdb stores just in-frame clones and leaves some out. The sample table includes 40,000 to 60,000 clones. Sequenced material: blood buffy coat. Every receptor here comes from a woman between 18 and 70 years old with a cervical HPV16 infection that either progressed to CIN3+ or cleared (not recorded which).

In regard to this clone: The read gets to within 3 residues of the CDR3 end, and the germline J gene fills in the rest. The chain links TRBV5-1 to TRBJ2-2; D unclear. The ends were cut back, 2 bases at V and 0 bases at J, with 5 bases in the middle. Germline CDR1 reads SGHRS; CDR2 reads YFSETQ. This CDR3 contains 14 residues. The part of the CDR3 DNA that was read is TGCGCCAGCAGCTTAGCTCCGAACACCGGGGAG. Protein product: CASSLAPNTGE. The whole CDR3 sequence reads CASSLAPNTGELFF.

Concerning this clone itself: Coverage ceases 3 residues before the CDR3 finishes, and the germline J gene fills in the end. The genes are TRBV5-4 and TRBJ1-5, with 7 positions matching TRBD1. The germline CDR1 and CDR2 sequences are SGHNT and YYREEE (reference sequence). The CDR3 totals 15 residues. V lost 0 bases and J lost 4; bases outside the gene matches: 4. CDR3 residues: CASSLGGQRNQPQHF. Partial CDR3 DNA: TGTGCCAGCAGCTTGGGGGGACAGCGAAATCAGCCC. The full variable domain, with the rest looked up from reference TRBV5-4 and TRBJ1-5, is ETGVTQSPTHLIKTRGQQVTLRCSSQSGHNTVSWYQQALGQGPQFIFQYYREEENGRGNFPPRFSGLQFPNYSSELNVNALELDDSALYLCASSLGGQRNQPQHFGDGTRLSIL.

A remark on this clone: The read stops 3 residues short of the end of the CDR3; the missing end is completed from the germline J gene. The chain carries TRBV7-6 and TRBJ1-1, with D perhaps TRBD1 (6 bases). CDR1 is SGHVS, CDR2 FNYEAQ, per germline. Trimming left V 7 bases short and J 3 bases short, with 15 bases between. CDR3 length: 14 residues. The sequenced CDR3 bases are TGTGCCAGCACCTCCCGGGGGGCCGACACTGAA. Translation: CASTSRGADTE. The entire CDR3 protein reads CASTSRGADTEAFF. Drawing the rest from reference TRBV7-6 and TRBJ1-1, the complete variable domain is GAGVSQSPRYKVTKRGQDVALRCDPISGHVSLYWYRQALGQGPEFLTYFNYEAQQDKSGLPNDRFSAERPEGSISTLTIQRTEQRDSAMYRCASTSRGADTEAFFGQGTRLTVV.

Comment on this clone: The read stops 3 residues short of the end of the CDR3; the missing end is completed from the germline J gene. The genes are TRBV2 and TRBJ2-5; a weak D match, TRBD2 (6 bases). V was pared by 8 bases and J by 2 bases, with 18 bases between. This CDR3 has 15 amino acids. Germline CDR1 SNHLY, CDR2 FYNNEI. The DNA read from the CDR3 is TGTGCCAGCCGGCGCCTGGGTGGAGGGCAAGAGACC. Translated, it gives CASRRLGGGQET. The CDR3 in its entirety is CASRRLGGGQETQYF.

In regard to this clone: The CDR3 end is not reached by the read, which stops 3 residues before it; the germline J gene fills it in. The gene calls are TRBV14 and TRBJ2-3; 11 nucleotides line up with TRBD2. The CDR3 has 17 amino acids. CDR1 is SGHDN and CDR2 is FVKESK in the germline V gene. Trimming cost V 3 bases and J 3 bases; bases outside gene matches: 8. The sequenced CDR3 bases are TGTGCCAGCAGCCAGTGGTCCCCTAGCGGGAGGACAGATACG. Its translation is CASSQWSPSGRTDT. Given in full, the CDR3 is CASSQWSPSGRTDTQYF. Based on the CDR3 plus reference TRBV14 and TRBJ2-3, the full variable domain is EAGVTQFPSHSVIEKGQTVTLRCDPISGHDNLYWYRRVMGKEIKFLLHFVKESKQDESGMPNNRFLAERTGGTYSTLKVQPAELEDSGVYFCASSQWSPSGRTDTQYFGPGTRLTVL.

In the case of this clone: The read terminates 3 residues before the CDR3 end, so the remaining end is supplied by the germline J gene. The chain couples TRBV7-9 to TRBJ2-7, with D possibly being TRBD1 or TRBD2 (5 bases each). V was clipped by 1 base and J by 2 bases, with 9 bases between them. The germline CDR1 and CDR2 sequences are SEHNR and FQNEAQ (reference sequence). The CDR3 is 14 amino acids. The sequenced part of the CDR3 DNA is TGTGCCAGCAGCTTAGTTGAGGGGCCCTACGAG. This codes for CASSLVEGPYE. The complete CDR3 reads CASSLVEGPYEQYF.

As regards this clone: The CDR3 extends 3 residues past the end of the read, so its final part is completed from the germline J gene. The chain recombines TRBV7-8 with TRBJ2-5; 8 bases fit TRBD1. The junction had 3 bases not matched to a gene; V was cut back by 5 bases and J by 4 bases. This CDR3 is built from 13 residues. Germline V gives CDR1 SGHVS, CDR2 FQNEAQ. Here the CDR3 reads CASSKGQGETQYF. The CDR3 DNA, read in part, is TGTGCCAGCAGCAAAGGACAGGGAGAGACC.

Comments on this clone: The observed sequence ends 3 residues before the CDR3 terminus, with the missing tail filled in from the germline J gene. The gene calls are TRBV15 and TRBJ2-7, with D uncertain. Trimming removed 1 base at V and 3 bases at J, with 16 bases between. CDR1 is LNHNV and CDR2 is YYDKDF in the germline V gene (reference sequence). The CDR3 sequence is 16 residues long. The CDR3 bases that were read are TGTGCCACCAGCAGAGGTCCCGACTGGTCAGTCTACGAG. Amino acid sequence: CATSRGPDWSVYE. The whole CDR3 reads CATSRGPDWSVYEQYF.

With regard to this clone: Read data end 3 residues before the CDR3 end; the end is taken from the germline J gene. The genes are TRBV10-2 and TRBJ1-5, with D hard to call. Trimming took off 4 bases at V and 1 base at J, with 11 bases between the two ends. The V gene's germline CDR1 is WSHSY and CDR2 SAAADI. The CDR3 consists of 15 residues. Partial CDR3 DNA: TGCGCCAGCAGTGTCCACGGCGGAAGCAATCAGCCC. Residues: CASSVHGGSNQP. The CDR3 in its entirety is CASSVHGGSNQPQHF.

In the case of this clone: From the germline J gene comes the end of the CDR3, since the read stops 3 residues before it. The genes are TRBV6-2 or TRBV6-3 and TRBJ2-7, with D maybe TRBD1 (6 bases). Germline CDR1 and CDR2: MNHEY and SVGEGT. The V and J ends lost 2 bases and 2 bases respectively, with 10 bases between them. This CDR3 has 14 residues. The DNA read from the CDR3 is TGTGCCAGCAGTTACCAGGGGAACACCTACGAG. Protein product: CASSYQGNTYE. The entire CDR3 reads CASSYQGNTYEQYF.

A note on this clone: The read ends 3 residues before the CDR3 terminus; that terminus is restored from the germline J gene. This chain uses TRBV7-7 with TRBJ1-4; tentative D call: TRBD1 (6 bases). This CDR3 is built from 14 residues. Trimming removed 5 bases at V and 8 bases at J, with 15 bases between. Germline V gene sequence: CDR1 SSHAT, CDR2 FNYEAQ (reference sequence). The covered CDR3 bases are TGTGCCAGCAGCCAACGCAGGGGCAGGGAAAAA. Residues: CASSQRRGREK. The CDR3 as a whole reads CASSQRRGREKLFF.

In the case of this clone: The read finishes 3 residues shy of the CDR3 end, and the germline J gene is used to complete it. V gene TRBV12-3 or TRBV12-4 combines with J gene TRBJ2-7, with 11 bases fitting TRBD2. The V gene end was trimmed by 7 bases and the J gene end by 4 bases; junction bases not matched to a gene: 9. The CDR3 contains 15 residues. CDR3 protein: CASTTLAGGTYEQYF. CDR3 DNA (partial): TGTGCCAGCACTACCTTAGCGGGGGGGACTTACGAG.

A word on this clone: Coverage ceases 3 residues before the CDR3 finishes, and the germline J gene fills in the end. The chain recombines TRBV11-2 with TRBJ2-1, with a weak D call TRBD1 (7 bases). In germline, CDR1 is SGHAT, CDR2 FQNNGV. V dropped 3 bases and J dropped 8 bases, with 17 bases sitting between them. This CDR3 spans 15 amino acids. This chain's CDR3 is CASSFGGRGTYEQFF. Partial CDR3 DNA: TGTGCCAGCAGCTTCGGGGGCAGGGGGACCTATGAG.

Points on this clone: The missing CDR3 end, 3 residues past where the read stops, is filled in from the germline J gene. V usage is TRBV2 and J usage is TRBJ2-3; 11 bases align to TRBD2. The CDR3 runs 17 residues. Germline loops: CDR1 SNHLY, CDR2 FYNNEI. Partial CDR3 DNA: TGTGCCAGCAGTGAAGAAGGGAGGACTAGCGGGCAAGAGACG. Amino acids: CASSEEGRTSGQET. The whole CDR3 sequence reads CASSEEGRTSGQETQYF.

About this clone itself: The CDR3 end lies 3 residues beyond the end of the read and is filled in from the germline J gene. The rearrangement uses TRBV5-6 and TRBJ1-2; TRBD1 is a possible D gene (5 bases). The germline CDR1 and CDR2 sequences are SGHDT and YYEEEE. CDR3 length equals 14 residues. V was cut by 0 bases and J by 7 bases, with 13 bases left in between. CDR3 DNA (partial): TGTGCCAGCAGCTTGGGGGAGGGGTCGTCTGGC. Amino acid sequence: CASSLGEGSSG. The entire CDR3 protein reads CASSLGEGSSGYTF.

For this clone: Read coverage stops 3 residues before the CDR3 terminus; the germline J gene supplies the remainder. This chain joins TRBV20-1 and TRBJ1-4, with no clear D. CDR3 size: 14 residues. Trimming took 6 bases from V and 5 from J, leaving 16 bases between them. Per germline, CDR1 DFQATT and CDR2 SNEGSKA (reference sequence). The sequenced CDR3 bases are TGCAGTGCCGTCCTCGGGGTGGGAAATGAAAAA. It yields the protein CSAVLGVGNEK. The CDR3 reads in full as CSAVLGVGNEKLFF.

The chain's CDR3 is CASKHTGPPGAFF. The CDR3 DNA, read in part, is TGCGCCAGCAAACACACAGGTCCTCCGGGA. The chain couples TRBV10-2 to TRBJ1-1, with D possibly being TRBD1 (5 bases). The CDR3 end lies 3 residues beyond the end of the read and is filled in from the germline J gene. CDR1 is WSHSY, CDR2 SAAADI, per germline. The length of the CDR3 is 13 residues.

CDR3 DNA (partial): TGCGCCAGCAGCCTGGTTAGCGGAACCTACGAG. Encoded protein: CASSLVSGTYE. The full-length CDR3 reads as CASSLVSGTYEQYF. V is TRBV10-2 and J is TRBJ2-7; weak D call: TRBD2 (6 bases). The CDR3 end is not reached by the read, which stops 3 residues before it; the germline J gene fills it in. Trimming pared 6 bases from V and 2 bases from J, leaving 14 bases between. From germline, CDR1 is WSHSY and CDR2 SAAADI. The CDR3 is made up of 14 amino acids.

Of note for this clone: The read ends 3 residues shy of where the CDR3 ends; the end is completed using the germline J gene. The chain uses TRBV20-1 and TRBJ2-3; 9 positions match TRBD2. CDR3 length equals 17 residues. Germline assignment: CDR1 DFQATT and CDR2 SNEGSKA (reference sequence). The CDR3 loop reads CSASNPNRGGDKGAQYF. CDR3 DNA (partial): TGCAGTGCTAGCAATCCGAATCGCGGGGGGGACAAGGGGGCG.

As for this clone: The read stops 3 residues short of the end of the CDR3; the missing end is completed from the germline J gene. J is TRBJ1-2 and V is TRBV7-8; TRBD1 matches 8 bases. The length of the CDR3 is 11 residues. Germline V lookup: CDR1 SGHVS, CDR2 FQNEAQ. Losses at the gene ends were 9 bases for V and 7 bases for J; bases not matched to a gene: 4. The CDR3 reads CASRTGSGYTF. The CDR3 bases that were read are TGTGCCAGTCGGACAGGGAGTGGC.

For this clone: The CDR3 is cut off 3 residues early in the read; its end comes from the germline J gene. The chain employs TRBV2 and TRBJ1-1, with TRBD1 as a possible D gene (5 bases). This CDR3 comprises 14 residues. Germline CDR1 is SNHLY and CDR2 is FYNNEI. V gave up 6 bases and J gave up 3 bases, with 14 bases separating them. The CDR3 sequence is CASSQDIAYTEAFF. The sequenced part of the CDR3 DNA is TGTGCCAGCAGCCAGGACATAGCTTACACTGAA.

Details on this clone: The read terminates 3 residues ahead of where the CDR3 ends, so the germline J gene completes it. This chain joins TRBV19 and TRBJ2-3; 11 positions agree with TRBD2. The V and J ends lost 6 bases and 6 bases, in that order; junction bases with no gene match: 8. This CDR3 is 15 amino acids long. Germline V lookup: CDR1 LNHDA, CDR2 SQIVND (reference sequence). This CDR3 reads CASRKLAGGGDTQYF. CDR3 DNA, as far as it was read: TGTGCCAGTAGGAAGCTAGCGGGGGGCGGGGATACG.

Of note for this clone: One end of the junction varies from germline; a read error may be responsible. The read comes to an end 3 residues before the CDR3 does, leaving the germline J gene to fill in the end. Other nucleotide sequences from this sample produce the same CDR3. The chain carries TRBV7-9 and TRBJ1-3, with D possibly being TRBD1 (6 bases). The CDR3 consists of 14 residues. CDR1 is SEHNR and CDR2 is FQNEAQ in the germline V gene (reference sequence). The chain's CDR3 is CASSSQGHRNTIYF. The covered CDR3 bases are TGTGCCAGCAGCTCACAGGGACATCGAAACACA.

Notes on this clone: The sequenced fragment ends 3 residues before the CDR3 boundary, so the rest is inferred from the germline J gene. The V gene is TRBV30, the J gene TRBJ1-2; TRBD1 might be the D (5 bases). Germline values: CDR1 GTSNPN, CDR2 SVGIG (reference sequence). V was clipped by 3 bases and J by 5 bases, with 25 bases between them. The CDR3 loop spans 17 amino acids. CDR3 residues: CAWRAGGAGKDFYGYTF. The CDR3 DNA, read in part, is TGTGCCTGGAGGGCAGGTGGGGCAGGGAAGGATTTTTATGGC.

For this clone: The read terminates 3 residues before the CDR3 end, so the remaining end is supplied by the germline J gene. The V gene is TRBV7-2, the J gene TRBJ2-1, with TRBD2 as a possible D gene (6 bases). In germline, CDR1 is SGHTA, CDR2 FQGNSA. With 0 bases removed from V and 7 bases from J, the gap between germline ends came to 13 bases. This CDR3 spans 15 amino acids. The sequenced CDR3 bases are TGTGCCAGCAGCTTAGCCGGCTTAGCGGCTAATGAG. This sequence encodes CASSLAGLAANE. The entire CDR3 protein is CASSLAGLAANEQFF.

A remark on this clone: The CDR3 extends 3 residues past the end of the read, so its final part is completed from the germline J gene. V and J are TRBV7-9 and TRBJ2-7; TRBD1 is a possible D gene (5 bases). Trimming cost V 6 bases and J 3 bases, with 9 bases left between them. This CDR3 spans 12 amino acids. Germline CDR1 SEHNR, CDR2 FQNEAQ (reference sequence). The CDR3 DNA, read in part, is TGTGCCAGCAGTTGCGACAGCTACGAG. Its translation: CASSCDSYE. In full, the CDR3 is CASSCDSYEQYF.

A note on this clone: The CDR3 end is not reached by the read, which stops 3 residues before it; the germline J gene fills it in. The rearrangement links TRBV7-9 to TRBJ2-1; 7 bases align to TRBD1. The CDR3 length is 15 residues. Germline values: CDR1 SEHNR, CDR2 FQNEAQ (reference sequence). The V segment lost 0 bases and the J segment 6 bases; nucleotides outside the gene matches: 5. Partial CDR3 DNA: TGTGCCAGCAGCTTAGCGCTGACAGGGTCCAATGAG. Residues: CASSLALTGSNE. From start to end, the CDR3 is CASSLALTGSNEQFF.